This TCR beta chain is from a study of response to subunit inactivated influenza vaccine. CDR3 length: 14 amino acids. Germline-derived CDR1 and CDR2 are SGHKS and YYEKEE (reference sequence). V lost 4 bases and J 4 bases, leaving 15 bases between the germline ends. Study-wide findings and caveats: The authors proposed limited new T cell recruitment per seasonal influenza vaccination.

TCRdb re-derived calls from the RT-PCR reads in MiXCR, one entry per CDR3 protein. Of hundreds of thousands of distinct CDR3 sequences listed, approximately 7.7% are singletons. This clonotype was counted between two and nine times. Its antigen is currently unknown. The material was PBMCs from blood, obtained about 24 months after vaccination. The gene calls are TRBV5-5 and TRBJ2-7; D possibly uses TRBD1 or TRBD2 (5 bases each). This TCR was recovered from a man in his fifties or sixties who received an inactivated influenza vaccine. In DNA form, the CDR3 reads TGTGCCAGCAGCCCCGGGGCAGCTAGATACGAGCAGTACTTC. The encoded protein is CASSPGAARYEQYF.